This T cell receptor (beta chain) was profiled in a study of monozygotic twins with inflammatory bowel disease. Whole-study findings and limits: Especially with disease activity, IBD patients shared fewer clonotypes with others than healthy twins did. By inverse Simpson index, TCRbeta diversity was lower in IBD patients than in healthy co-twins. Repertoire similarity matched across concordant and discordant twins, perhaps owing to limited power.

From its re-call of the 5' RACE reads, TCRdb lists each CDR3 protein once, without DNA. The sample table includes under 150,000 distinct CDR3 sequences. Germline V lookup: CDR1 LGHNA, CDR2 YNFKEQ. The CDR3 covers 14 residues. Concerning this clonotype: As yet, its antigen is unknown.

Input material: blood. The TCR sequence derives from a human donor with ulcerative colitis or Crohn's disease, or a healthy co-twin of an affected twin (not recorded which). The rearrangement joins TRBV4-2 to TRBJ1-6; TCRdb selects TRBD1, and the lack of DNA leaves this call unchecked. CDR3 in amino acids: CASSHPLPGSPLHF.